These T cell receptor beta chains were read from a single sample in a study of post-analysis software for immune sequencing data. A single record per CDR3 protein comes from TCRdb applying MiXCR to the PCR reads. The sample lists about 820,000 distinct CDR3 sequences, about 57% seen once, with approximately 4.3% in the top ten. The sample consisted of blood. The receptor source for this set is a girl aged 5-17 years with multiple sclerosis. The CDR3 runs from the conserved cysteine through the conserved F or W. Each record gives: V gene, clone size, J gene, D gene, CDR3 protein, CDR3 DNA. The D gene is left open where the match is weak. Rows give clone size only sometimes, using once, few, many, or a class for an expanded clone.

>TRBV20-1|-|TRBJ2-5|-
CSAARGSGPKETQYF
TGCAGTGCCGCTCGGGGAAGCGGGCCTAAAGAGACCCAGTACTTC
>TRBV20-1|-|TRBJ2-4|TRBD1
CSASVSVWTGNPKNIQYF
TGCAGTGCTTCAGTTAGTGTTTGGACAGGCAACCCCAAAAACATTCAGTACTTC
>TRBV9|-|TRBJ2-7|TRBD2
CASSPQGSGVSYEQYF
TGTGCCAGCAGCCCCCAGGGTAGCGGGGTATCCTACGAGCAGTACTTC
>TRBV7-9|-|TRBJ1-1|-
CASSLVSGTGSEAFF
TGTGCCAGCAGCTTAGTAAGCGGTACAGGCTCTGAAGCTTTCTTT
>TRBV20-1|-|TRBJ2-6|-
CSARPGSNVLTF
TGCAGTGCTAGGCCGGGGAGCAACGTCCTGACTTTC
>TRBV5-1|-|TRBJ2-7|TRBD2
CASSLGGTSVYEQYF
TGTGCCAGCAGCTTAGGGGGGACTAGCGTCTACGAGCAGTACTTC
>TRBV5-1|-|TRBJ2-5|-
CASTPEEEHQETQYF
TGCGCCAGCACCCCGGAGGAGGAACACCAAGAGACCCAGTACTTC
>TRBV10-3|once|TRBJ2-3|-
CAISELTIGSDTQYF
TGTGCCATCAGTGAGCTCACGATTGGCTCAGATACGCAGTATTTT
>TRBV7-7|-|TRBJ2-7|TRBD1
CASSAGTDYEQYF
TGTGCTAGCAGCGCCGGGACAGATTACGAGCAGTACTTC
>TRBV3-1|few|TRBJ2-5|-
CASSQDLPGPTRETQYF
TGTGCCAGCAGCCAAGATCTTCCGGGACCAACGCGGGAGACCCAGTACTTC
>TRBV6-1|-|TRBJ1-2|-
CASRLGTIDGYTF
TGTGCCAGCAGATTAGGAACGATAGATGGCTACACCTTC
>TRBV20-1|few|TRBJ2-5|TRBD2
CSARPASGGQETQYF
TGCAGTGCTAGACCGGCTAGCGGGGGCCAAGAGACCCAGTACTTC
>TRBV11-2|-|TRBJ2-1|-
CASSLVFDPDNEQFF
TGTGCCAGCAGCCTTGTATTCGACCCGGACAATGAGCAGTTCTTC
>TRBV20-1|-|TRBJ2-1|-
CSASSTTYNEQFF
TGCAGTGCTAGCAGCACGACATACAATGAGCAGTTCTTC
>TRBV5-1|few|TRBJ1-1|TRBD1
CASSTRTGGMNTEAFF
TGCGCCAGCAGCACTCGGACAGGGGGAATGAACACTGAAGCTTTCTTT
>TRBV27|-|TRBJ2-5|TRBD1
CASSQTGTQETQYF
TGTGCCAGCAGTCAGACAGGGACCCAAGAGACCCAGTACTTC
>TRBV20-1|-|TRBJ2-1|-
CSGRGSGLSSYNEQFF
TGCAGTGGGAGAGGCAGCGGGTTGAGCTCCTACAATGAGCAGTTCTTC
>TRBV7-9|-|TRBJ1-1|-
CASSFLLRHATSTEAFF
TGTGCCAGCAGCTTCTTGTTACGACACGCTACAAGCACTGAAGCTTTCTTT
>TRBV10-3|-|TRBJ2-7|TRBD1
CAIGTGNYEQYF
TGTGCCATCGGGACAGGGAACTACGAGCAGTACTTC
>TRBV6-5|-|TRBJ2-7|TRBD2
CASSRLAGEVYEQYF
TGTGCCAGCAGCCGACTAGCGGGAGAGGTCTACGAGCAGTACTTC
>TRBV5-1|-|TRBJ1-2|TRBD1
CASSGTGQGNYGYTF
TGCGCCAGCAGCGGAACGGGACAGGGCAACTATGGCTACACCTTC
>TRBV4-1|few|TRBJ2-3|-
CASSQEWALGGTDTQYF
TGCGCCAGCAGCCAAGAATGGGCGCTGGGGGGCACAGATACGCAGTATTTT
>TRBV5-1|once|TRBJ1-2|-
CASSLAFLGGRGYGYTF
TGCGCCAGCAGCTTGGCCTTTCTGGGGGGAAGAGGCTATGGCTACACCTTC
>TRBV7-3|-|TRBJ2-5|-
CASSLRPNEGETQYF
TGTGCCAGCAGTTTGAGGCCAAATGAAGGAGAGACCCAGTACTTC
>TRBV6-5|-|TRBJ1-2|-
CASSFTGRSYGYTF
TGTGCCAGCAGTTTTACAGGACGGTCGTATGGCTACACCTTC
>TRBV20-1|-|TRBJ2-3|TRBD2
CSALAGTGGTDTQYF
TGCAGTGCTCTGGCGGGTACGGGGGGGACAGATACGCAGTATTTT
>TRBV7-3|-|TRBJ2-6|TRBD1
CASSRTGTGSGANVLTF
TGTGCCAGCAGCCGAACCGGGACAGGGTCTGGGGCCAACGTCCTGACTTTC